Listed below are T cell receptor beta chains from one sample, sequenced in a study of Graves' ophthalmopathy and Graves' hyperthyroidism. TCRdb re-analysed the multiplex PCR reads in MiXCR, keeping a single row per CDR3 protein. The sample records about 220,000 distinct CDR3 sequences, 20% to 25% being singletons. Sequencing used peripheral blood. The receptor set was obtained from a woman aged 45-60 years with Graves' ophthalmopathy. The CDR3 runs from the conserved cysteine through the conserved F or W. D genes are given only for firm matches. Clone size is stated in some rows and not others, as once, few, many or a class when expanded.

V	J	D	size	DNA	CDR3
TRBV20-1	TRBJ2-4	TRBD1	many	TGCAGTGCTAGAGGACAGGGGGAAAACATTCAGTACTTC	CSARGQGENIQYF
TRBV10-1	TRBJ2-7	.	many	TGCGCCAGGAATACCCAACGGGGCTACGAGCAGTACTTC	CARNTQRGYEQYF
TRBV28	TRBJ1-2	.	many	TGTGCCAGCAGTTCCTGGACTAACGTCTACACCTTC	CASSSWTNVYTF
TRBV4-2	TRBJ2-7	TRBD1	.	TGTGCCAGCAGCCCAATCTGGGACAGGGGGCGCAGCGGGACCTCCTGCGAGCAGTACTTC	CASSPIWDRGRSGTSCEQYF
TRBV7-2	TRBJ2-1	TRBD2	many	TGTGCCAGCAAAATTACTAGCGACTACAATGAGCAGTTCTTC	CASKITSDYNEQFF
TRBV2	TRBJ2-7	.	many	TGTGCCAGCAGCGAAACGGGACTTCCGAGCTCCTACGAGCAGTACTTC	CASSETGLPSSYEQYF
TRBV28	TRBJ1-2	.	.	TGTGCCAGCAGTTTGGGACCCTATGGCTACACCTTC	CASSLGPYGYTF
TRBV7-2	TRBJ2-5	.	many	TGTGCCAGCAGCTTAGGCCCGGGAGAGACCCAGTACTTC	CASSLGPGETQYF
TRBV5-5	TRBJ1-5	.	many	TGTGCCAGCAGCTTGCCGGCAGGGAATCAGCCCCAGCATTTT	CASSLPAGNQPQHF
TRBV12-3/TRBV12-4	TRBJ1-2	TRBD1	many	TGTGCCAGCAGCCCGGGGACAGGGGGCCTCTATGGCTACACCTTC	CASSPGTGGLYGYTF
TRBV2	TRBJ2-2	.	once	TGTGCCAACACAGGCCACCCTAACACCGGGGAGCTGTTTTTT	CANTGHPNTGELFF
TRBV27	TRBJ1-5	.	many	TGTGCCAGCAGTTCCATGAGGTTCACAGGTAATCAGCCCCAGCATTTT	CASSSMRFTGNQPQHF
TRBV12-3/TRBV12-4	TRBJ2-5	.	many	TGTGCCAGCAGTTTAGGGGGCGGGACGACGAAGACCCAGTACTTC	CASSLGGGTTKTQYF
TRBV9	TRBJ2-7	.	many	TGTGCCAGCAGCCTTACAGGTAGCTCCTACGAGCAGTACTTC	CASSLTGSSYEQYF
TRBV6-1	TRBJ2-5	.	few	TGTGCCAGCAGTGAAATAGCAGGGGTCCAAGAGACCCAGTACTTC	CASSEIAGVQETQYF
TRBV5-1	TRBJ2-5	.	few	TGCGCCAGCAGCCCAGAACAGATAATGGAGACCCAGTACTTC	CASSPEQIMETQYF
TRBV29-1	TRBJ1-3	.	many	TGCAGCGTCTTGGACCTAAGCTCTGGAAACACCATATATTTT	CSVLDLSSGNTIYF
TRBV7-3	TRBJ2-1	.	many	TGTGCCAGCAGCTTACAGGGTGGTGAGCAGTTCTTC	CASSLQGGEQFF
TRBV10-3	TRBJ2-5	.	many	TGTGCCACCACCGGGACGGTGGGAGAGACCCAGTACTTC	CATTGTVGETQYF
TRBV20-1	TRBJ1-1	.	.	TGCAGTGCTAGAGATCACGGGGGCAAGCGGAACACTGAAGCTTTCTTT	CSARDHGGKRNTEAFF
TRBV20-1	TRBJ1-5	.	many	TGCAGTGCTAGAGTTACTATGGATCAGCCCCAGCATTTT	CSARVTMDQPQHF
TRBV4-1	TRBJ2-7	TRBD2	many	TGCGCCAGCAGCCAAGAGGCGGGAGGCCGGGGGTACGAGCAGTACTTC	CASSQEAGGRGYEQYF
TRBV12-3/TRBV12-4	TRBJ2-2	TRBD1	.	TGTGCCAGCAGTTTAACAGGGGGCGGCGGGGAGCTGTTTTTT	CASSLTGGGGELFF
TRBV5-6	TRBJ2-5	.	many	TGTGCCAGCAGCTTTTTCGAGATGACTACCCGTGGGACCCAGTACTTC	CASSFFEMTTRGTQYF
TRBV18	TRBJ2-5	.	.	TGTGCCAGCTCTCCTCCGGGGGTGACGACTAAAGAGACCCAGTACTTC	CASSPPGVTTKETQYF
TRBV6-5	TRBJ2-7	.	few	TGTGCCAGCAGTTACTCGACCCAATTCGGACACGAGCAGTACTTC	CASSYSTQFGHEQYF
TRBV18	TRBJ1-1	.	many	TGTGCCAGCTCAAGCGGCCTAACGGGGACTGAAGCTTTCTTT	CASSSGLTGTEAFF
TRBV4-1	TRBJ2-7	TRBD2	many	TGCGCCAGCAGCCAAGAGGGGAGGGAAATTTACGAGCAGTACTTC	CASSQEGREIYEQYF
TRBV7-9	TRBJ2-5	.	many	TGTGCCAGCAGCTCCCCCGCGACAGTGGAAGAGACCCAGTACTTC	CASSSPATVEETQYF